The sequence of this TCR beta chain was determined in a study of blood T cell repertoires in COVID-19. In the study's own analysis: Estimation of nucleated cell counts relied on the amplification of reference gene primers. Repertoires were generated with immunoSEQ multiplex PCR, while TCRdb's copy carries only in-frame clones and drops some. The V and J calls and clone size are taken from that table; D and trimming were inferred from the DNA. The sample contains approximately 350,000 clones, almost 90% of which appear only once. The CDR3 is 15 residues long. Germline loops: CDR1 MNHEY, CDR2 SMNVEV (reference sequence). Trimming cost V 4 bases and J 3 bases, with 15 bases left between them.

The chain is built from TRBV27 and TRBJ1-1, with D perhaps matching TRBD1 (5 bases). The specimen sequenced was peripheral blood. The sequence was obtained from a woman aged 70-85 years with COVID-19, enrolled during active disease. The CDR3 protein is CASSSPRRGDTEAFF. In nucleotides, the CDR3 is TGTGCCAGCAGTTCCCCGCGGAGGGGTGACACTGAAGCTTTCTTT.